This TCR beta chain was retrieved from a study of T cells in Graves' hyperthyroidism and ophthalmopathy (dated 2019 in TCRdb). Broadly, across the study: Peripheral blood was sampled at the time of initial diagnosis, prior to any treatment. To identify distinguishing TCR V-J signatures, a discovery cohort of about 100 patients was used, comprising some 45 with Graves' ophthalmopathy and around 57 with stable Graves' hyperthyroidism. Whether ophthalmopathy could be predicted prospectively was tested in an independent validation cohort made up of under 20 hyperthyroidism patients plus 17 patients who later progressed to ophthalmopathy. For training and testing, the 100 patients in the discovery cohort were randomly divided in a 7:3 ratio. Thyroid tissue and blood T-cell repertoires from more than five Graves' hyperthyroidism patients were also compared in the study. Once sampling was done, hyperthyroidism patients were given methimazole at a starting dose of 30 mg daily, whereas ophthalmopathy patients were given high-dose intravenous methylprednisolone. The paper describes TCR Vbeta CDR3 sequencing of 135 peripheral blood samples, made up of around 41 ophthalmopathy patients, 70 to 75 hyperthyroidism patients and around 17 progressor patients.

The TCR beta CDR3 regions were amplified from the RNA transcripts. A first-round RT-PCR of the TCR CDR3 used the HTBI primer set with the Qiagen OneStep RT-PCR kit. Libraries were constructed in a second round of multiplex PCR, after which size selection and purification were performed. Paired-end sequencing of the libraries was performed with 100 bp reads on an Illumina HiSeq2000. The study's own analysis went as follows. SOAPnuke was used to process the raw data, removing reads that contained adapters or uncalled bases, had a mean Phred below 15, or lacked an exact match to the constant primer or identifier. COPE v1.2.5 was used to merge the high-quality paired reads, and each unique nucleotide sequence was defined as a clonotype. MiTCR v1.1 was used to align clonotypes to the IMGT TRBV, TRBD and TRBJ reference segments. Analysis was restricted to V-J combinations with a frequency above 0.0001, which covered 98% to 99.2% of repertoires. A TCS score was defined as the ratio between F50 (clonal expansion) and ExV (chaos), using BLOSUM62-based TCRdist between CDR3 peptides within each V-J. Welch's t-statistics and random forest reduced fewer than 550 V-J features to some 14, which were used in a naive Bayes classifier (R e1071). In TCRdb, the public reads were trimmed at Q25 with fastp and aligned with MiXCR, with productive beta chains retained. All rows with the same CDR3 protein become a single entry with the most common DNA and genes. These V and J calls originate from TCRdb's pipeline instead of the authors' own analysis. In all, the sample holds a few hundred thousand distinct CDR3 sequences, and around a fifth of those were seen once. Jointly, the top ten make up roughly 39% of the sample.

Ophthalmopathy patients had moderately to severely active disease, with a Clinical Activity Score of 3 or more, a NOSPECS grade of 4 or more, and a disease duration of less than 3 months. Any patient with an uncontrolled infection, another autoimmune disease, pregnancy or lactation was excluded. Diagnoses relied on clinical symptoms, serum thyroxine and TRAb, thyroid ultrasound and orbital computed tomography. PBMCs were isolated from 10 ml of fresh peripheral blood by Ficoll-Paque density gradient centrifugation. Trizol reagent was used to extract total RNA, and RNA quality was then checked on an Agilent 2100 Bioanalyzer. This clonotype was observed a handful of times. Its binding antigen is unknown. There are no base qualities to consult, and no much larger clone falls within one base. The CDR3 holds 13 amino acids from the cysteine to the phenylalanine. Only CDR3 DNA is held: 39 bases, read in frame from base 1. V loses 2 bases of germline sequence and J loses 9 bases, and the interval between the two ends is 11 bases. In the germline V gene (reference sequence), CDR1 corresponds to WNHNN and CDR2 to SYGVQD.

Results and caveats for the whole study, not just this receptor: No statistical method was used to set the sample size in advance, and investigators knew the group allocation. In validation, the model predicted progression to ophthalmopathy a median of approximately 6.6 months before onset, with about 71% sensitivity and 72.22% specificity. Most expanded thyroid clonotypes (frequency above 0.001) were also detected in blood, suggesting blood repertoires may reflect thyroid immune responses. A 13 V-J signature model separated ophthalmopathy from stable hyperthyroidism, with around 90% sensitivity and 81.08% specificity in cross-validation and 80%/75% in testing.

The sequence links TRBV10-1 to TRBJ2-1, with a weak D call of TRBD2 (6 bases match). Specimen: blood. This receptor was obtained from a man aged 50-59 years with Graves' ophthalmopathy. The CDR3 has the sequence CASSERELGEQFF. At the DNA level, the sequence is TGCGCCAGCAGTGAGCGGGAGCTGGGTGAGCAGTTCTTC.